This T cell receptor (beta chain) derives from a study of T cell changes during pregnancy in multiple sclerosis. Germline values: CDR1 SGHTA, CDR2 FQGTGA. V lost 4 bases, J lost 7 bases, and 5 bases stayed unmatched. The CDR3 length is 14 residues. Profiled with immunoSEQ multiplex PCR; TCRdb holds only in-frame clones, not every one. The repertoire holds 45,000 to 70,000 clones, 92% seen once, with 0.15% to 0.25% in the top ten. The sample here was CD4+ T cells from peripheral blood mononuclear cells, taken in the second trimester of pregnancy. This chain joins TRBV7-3 and TRBJ2-2; 8 bases match TRBD2. The TCR was taken from a female donor with multiple sclerosis, enrolled in a pregnancy study. This CDR3 is CASSSGLAHGELFF. The CDR3 coding sequence is TGTGCCAGCAGCTCAGGACTAGCTCACGGGGAGCTGTTTTTT.